This T cell receptor (beta chain) derives from a study of blood T cell repertoires in COVID-19. Study summary: Acute and convalescent COVID-19 specimens originated in the United States, Italy and Spain.

Original analysis: By means of reference gene primer amplification, nucleated cell counts were estimated. Some clones are missing from TCRdb's copy, which holds only in-frame ones; the method was immunoSEQ multiplex PCR. V and J calls and clone size follow that table, whereas D and trimming were derived from the DNA. Of 360,000 or so clones in the sample, almost 90% are singletons; the top ten hold around 6.3%. Trimming took 2 bases from V and 1 from J, leaving 5 bases between them. The germline V gene has CDR1 MDHEN and CDR2 SYDVKM. The CDR3 is 13 residues long. This clonotype was obtained from a man aged 18-30 years with active or convalescent COVID-19. Sequencing used peripheral blood. This chain connects TRBV28 to TRBJ1-1; D gene uncertain. As DNA, the CDR3 is TGTGCCAGCAGTTTACTTAGGAACACTGAAGCTTTCTTT. This gives the protein CASSLLRNTEAFF.